This T cell receptor (beta chain) originates from a study of early T cells in non-severe SARS-CoV-2 infection. The CDR3 is 17 amino acids. Per the germline V gene, CDR1 is MNHEY and CDR2 is SVGEGT. After removal of 2 bases from V and 9 bases from J, the junction contained 17 bases not matched to a gene. This clonotype was picked up many times. One entry per CDR3 protein results from TCRdb running MiXCR on the 5' RACE reads. This table holds about 77,000 distinct CDR3 sequences, 9% to 15% found once. The sample here was whole blood, taken at baseline. This TCR was sampled from an adult who was a healthcare worker with PCR-confirmed SARS-CoV-2 infection or an uninfected control (not recorded which). The donor label of this sample is uncertain. The gene calls are TRBV6-2 or TRBV6-3 and TRBJ2-5; 8 nucleotides line up with TRBD2. CDR3 sequence reads: CASSYKAGVADAAAQYF. CDR3 in DNA: TGTGCCAGCAGTTACAAAGCGGGGGTAGCCGATGCGGCGGCCCAGTACTTC.